The T cell receptor (beta chain) described here comes from a study of identical twins. Regarding the study as a whole: Weaker excess twin sharing was observed in beta out-of-frame sequences. Partly confounded zero-insertion analyses could result from invariant MAIT and iNKT cells.

In this sample, this clonotype turned up a few times. Its specificity is unknown. V gave up 3 bases and J gave up 4 bases, with 12 bases separating them. The CDR3 is made up of 14 amino acids. TCRdb reprocessed the 5' RACE reads with MiXCR, giving one entry per CDR3 protein. The sample carries some 760,000 distinct CDR3 sequences, around a sixth recorded once. The sample was also reused in another study, on T cells expressing NK-cell markers.

The rearrangement uses TRBV12-3 or TRBV12-4 and TRBJ1-1; D ambiguous. The sequence was obtained from a woman between 18 and 29 years old in good health. The sequencing sample was made of PBMCs. CDR3 protein: CASSFGLLGTEAFF. The CDR3, as DNA: TGTGCCAGCAGTTTCGGGTTATTGGGCACTGAAGCTTTCTTT.